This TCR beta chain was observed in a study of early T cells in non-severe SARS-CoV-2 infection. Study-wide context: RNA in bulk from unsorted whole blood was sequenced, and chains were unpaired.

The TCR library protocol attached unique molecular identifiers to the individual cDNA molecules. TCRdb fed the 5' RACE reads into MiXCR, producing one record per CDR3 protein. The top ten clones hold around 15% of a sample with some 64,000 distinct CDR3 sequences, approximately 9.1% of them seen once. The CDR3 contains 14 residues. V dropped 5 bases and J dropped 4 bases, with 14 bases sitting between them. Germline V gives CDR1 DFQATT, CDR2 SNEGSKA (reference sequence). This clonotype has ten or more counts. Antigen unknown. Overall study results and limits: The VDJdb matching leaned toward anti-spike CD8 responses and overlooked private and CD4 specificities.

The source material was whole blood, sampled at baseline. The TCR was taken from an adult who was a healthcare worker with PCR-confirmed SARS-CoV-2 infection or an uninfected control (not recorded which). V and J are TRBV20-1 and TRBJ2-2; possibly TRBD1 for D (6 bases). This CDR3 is CSADTGTSTGELFF. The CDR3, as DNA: TGCAGTGCTGACACCGGGACAAGCACCGGGGAGCTGTTTTTT.